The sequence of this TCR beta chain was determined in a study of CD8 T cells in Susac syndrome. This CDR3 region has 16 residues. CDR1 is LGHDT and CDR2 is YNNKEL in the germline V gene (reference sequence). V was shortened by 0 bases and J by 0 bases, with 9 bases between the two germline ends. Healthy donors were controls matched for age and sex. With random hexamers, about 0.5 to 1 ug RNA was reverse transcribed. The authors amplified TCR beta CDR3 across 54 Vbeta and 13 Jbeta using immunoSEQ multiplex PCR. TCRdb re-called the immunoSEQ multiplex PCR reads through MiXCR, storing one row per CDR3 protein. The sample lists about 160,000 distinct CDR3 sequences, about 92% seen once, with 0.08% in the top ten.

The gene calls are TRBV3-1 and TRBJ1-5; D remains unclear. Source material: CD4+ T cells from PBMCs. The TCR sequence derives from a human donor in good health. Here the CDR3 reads CASSQDGGASNQPQHF. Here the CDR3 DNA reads TGTGCCAGCAGCCAAGATGGCGGAGCTAGCAATCAGCCCCAGCATTTT.